This entry lists 11 T cell receptor beta chains sequenced from one sample in a study of blood T cell repertoires in COVID-19. Clones were sequenced by immunoSEQ multiplex PCR, and TCRdb holds only the in-frame ones, with some missing. The repertoire holds 140,000 to 150,000 clones, with roughly 88% as singletons. Sequencing was carried out using peripheral blood. All receptors come from a man in his 60s with active or convalescent COVID-19.

The chain links TRBV7-2 to TRBJ2-6; no definite D call. The CDR3 totals 16 residues. Germline V gives CDR1 SGHTA, CDR2 FQGNSA. Trimming took 1 base from V and 4 from J, leaving 11 bases between them. This chain's CDR3 is CASSLGFGAGANVLTF. Here the CDR3 DNA reads TGTGCCAGCAGCTTAGGATTCGGTGCCGGGGCCAACGTCCTGACTTTC.

This rearrangement joins TRBV5-1 to TRBJ2-1; no clear D gene. CDR3 length: 13 amino acids. Germline loops: CDR1 SGHRS, CDR2 YFSETQ. Deletions cut 1 base from V and 7 bases from J, with 9 bases between. In DNA, the CDR3 is TGCGCCAGCAGCTTGATTAGCCTTAATGAGCAGTTCTTC. Encoded protein: CASSLISLNEQFF. The variable domain in full, with the rest retrieved from reference TRBV5-1 and TRBJ2-1, is KAGVTQTPRYLIKTRGQQVTLSCSPISGHRSVSWYQQTPGQGLQFLFEYFSETQRNKGNFPGRFSGRQFSNSRSEMNVSTLELGDSALYLCASSLISLNEQFFGPGTRLTVL.

The rearrangement uses TRBV23-1 and TRBJ2-7; 9 nucleotides match TRBD1. TRBV23-1 is an ORF, with its function uncertain. The CDR3 covers 15 residues. Germline trimming cut 6 bases from V and 2 bases from J; bases unmatched to any gene: 8. This chain's CDR3 is CASSPIDRGAYEQYV. The CDR3 bases are TGCGCCAGCAGCCCTATCGACAGGGGGGCCTACGAGCAGTACGTC.

This chain links TRBV19 with TRBJ2-7; maybe TRBD1 (5 bases). Per germline, CDR1 LNHDA and CDR2 SQIVND (reference sequence). V was shortened by 3 bases and J by 2 bases, with 11 bases between the two germline ends. The CDR3 is 14 residues long. The CDR3 DNA reads TGTGCCAGTAGTATGGGGCAGGGCCCCTACGAGCAGTACTTC. Encoded protein: CASSMGQGPYEQYF.

The chain has TRBV7-9 and TRBJ1-4, with 7 positions matching TRBD1. Germline V gene sequence: CDR1 SEHNR, CDR2 FQNEAQ (reference sequence). V shed 3 bases and J 14 bases; nucleotides not matched to a gene: 3. The CDR3 consists of 11 residues. The CDR3 region is CASSLDRSLFF. The CDR3 DNA sequence: TGTGCCAGCAGCTTGGACAGGTCGCTGTTTTTT.

This chain joins TRBV20-1 and TRBJ2-7, with D maybe TRBD1 (5 bases). V lost 3 bases and J lost 5, with 8 bases in between. The CDR3 sequence is 11 residues long. Germline V CDR1 and CDR2: DFQATT, SNEGSKA (reference sequence). This CDR3 reads CSARSGHEQYV. CDR3 DNA sequence: TGCAGTGCTAGGTCAGGGCACGAGCAGTACGTC.

This rearrangement joins TRBV28 to TRBJ1-2, with D perhaps TRBD1 (5 bases). This CDR3 comprises 14 residues. V was trimmed by 4 bases and J by 8 bases, leaving 17 bases between them. Looked up from germline, CDR1 is MDHEN and CDR2 is SYDVKM. The CDR3 is CASSSTGRGGGYTF. DNA for the CDR3: TGTGCCAGCAGTTCAACCGGACGGGGGGGAGGCTACACCTTC.

The chain uses TRBV6-2 or TRBV6-3 and TRBJ2-7; TRBD1 agrees at 12 bases. Germline V CDR1 and CDR2: MNHEY, SVGEGT. The CDR3 consists of 15 residues. J gave up 5 bases and V 5 bases, and 7 bases lay outside the gene matches. The CDR3 DNA follows: TGTGCCAGCAGTGGCGGGACAGGGGGCTTTCACGAGCAGTACGTC. It yields the protein CASSGGTGGFHEQYV.

The V gene is TRBV19, the J gene TRBJ1-2; D remains unclear. CDR1 is LNHDA, CDR2 SQIVND, per germline (reference sequence). The CDR3 covers 15 residues. V shed 2 bases and J shed 4 bases, with 14 bases lying between them. The CDR3 sequence: CASSIFGSGGYGYTF. DNA for the CDR3: TGTGCCAGTAGTATATTCGGGTCTGGCGGCTATGGCTACACCTTC.

The rearrangement uses TRBV27 and TRBJ2-7; D may be TRBD2 (7 bases). The germline V and J ends were trimmed by 4 bases and 2 bases, with 9 bases remaining between them. The CDR3 runs to 13 residues. Germline V CDR1 and CDR2: MNHEY, SMNVEV (reference sequence). DNA for the CDR3: TGTGCCAGCAGTTGGGGGGGGCCCTACGAGCAGTACTTC. Its protein product is CASSWGGPYEQYF.

The CDR3, as DNA: TGTGCCAGCACAAGTAGAACAGGGGGGACTGAAGCTTTCTTT. Its translation is CASTSRTGGTEAFF. The rearrangement uses TRBV6-5 and TRBJ1-1; 8 bases align to TRBD1. The J segment lost 5 bases and the V segment lost 7 bases, leaving 9 bases of the junction unmatched. The CDR3 consists of 14 residues. CDR1 and CDR2 from the germline V gene are MNHEY and SVGAGI.